The clone carrying this T cell receptor beta chain was recorded at least ten times. Its target is not known. These data originate in a study of Graves' ophthalmopathy and Graves' hyperthyroidism. CDR3 length equals 16 residues. V gave up 1 base and J gave up 3 bases; unmatched junction bases: 6. RNA transcripts were the source from which TCR beta CDR3 regions were amplified. In the first round, RT-PCR was carried out with HTBI primers, and a multiplex PCR formed the second round. Each CDR3 protein gets one entry after TCRdb re-called the multiplex PCR reads with MiXCR. The table records roughly 300,000 distinct CDR3 sequences, roughly a sixth of them present only once. The study excluded patients with other autoimmune diseases, uncontrolled infections, pregnancy or lactation. Orbital computed tomography and thyroid ultrasound, along with TRAb, serum thyroxine and clinical symptoms, underpinned diagnosis.

Study-wide points: Appearing in blood as well were most expanded thyroid clonotypes above 0.001 frequency.

The sequenced sample was peripheral blood. J is TRBJ2-5 and V is TRBV12-3 or TRBV12-4; 9 bases are a match to TRBD2. The clonotype comes from an adult man with Graves' ophthalmopathy. CDR3 nucleotide sequence: TGTGCCAGCAGTTTAGAAATGACTAGCGGTAAAGAGACCCAGTACTTC. It is translated as CASSLEMTSGKETQYF.